The 2 T cell receptor beta chains in this list originate from one sample, sequenced in a study of glioma-infiltrating T cells. The iRepertoire nested amplicon-rescue multiplex PCR amplified TCR alpha and beta CDR3s from RNA. Each CDR3 protein gets one entry after TCRdb re-called the multiplex PCR reads with MiXCR. This sample has approximately 100,000 distinct CDR3 sequences, with about 30% found just once. Sample: glioma tissue, nonneoplastic brain tissue, or PBMCs (not recorded which). These receptors originate from a human donor with low-grade glioma or glioblastoma, undergoing nonglioma brain surgery, or in good health (not recorded which).

This clonotype appeared a few times. V is TRBV11-2 and J is TRBJ2-5, with D perhaps matching TRBD2 (5 bases). The V end was cut by 3 bases, the J end by 4 bases, with 9 bases between. Germline values: CDR1 SGHAT, CDR2 FQNNGV. The CDR3 spans 13 residues. CDR3 DNA: TGTGCCAGCAGCTTTGCGGGCTTAGAGACCCAGTACTTC. This translates into CASSFAGLETQYF.

This clonotype was found many times. The chain employs TRBV20-1 and TRBJ1-2; D call uncertain. The V end was cut by 5 bases, the J end by 4 bases, with 8 bases between. Germline loops: CDR1 DFQATT, CDR2 SNEGSKA (reference sequence). CDR3 length equals 11 residues. CDR3 in DNA: TGCAGTGCTGCCCCTCGCTATGGCTACACCTTC. Its protein is CSAAPRYGYTF.